Below, one TCR beta chain is given with its context. The data derive from a study of blood T cell repertoires in COVID-19. At the level of the study: The samples span acute and convalescent COVID-19 from the United States, Italy and Spain. In each case, the material was cDNA or gDNA derived from T cells, B-cell-depleted T cells, or PBMCs.

In germline, CDR1 is MNHEY, CDR2 SMNVEV (reference sequence). This CDR3 has 15 residues. The V and J ends lost 2 bases and 4 bases, in that order; junction bases with no gene match: 6. As processed by the authors: By means of reference gene primer amplification, nucleated cell counts were estimated. Clones were read by immunoSEQ multiplex PCR, and TCRdb kept only the in-frame ones, dropping some. From that table come the V and J calls and clone size; the DNA was used to work out D and trimming. The sample contains 100,000 to 150,000 clones, 55% to 70% of which appear only once. The source of this sequence is a woman aged 70-85 years with acute or convalescent COVID-19. Sequencing was carried out using peripheral blood. The genes are TRBV27 and TRBJ2-7; 9 bases are a match to TRBD2. DNA for the CDR3: TGTGCCAGCAGTTTAGCGGGAGGGGGCTTGTACGAGCAGTACTTC. It specifies CASSLAGGGLYEQYF.